This TCR beta chain was identified in a study of OX40 agonist ivuxolimab in advanced cancers. Study details: Six ivuxolimab dose levels, 0.01 to 10 mg/kg, were given intravenously every 2 weeks. The dose-escalation cohort had hepatocellular carcinoma, melanoma, renal cell or head and neck cancer. Earlier anti-PD-1, anti-PD-L1 or anti-CTLA-4 therapy was permitted; less than 50% had received some.

People who had autoimmune disease history or systemic immunosuppression were excluded. TCRdb's table, derived via immunoSEQ multiplex PCR, lists solely in-frame clones and lacks some. Here the sample spans tens of thousands of clones, 70% to 90% being singletons. After removal of 6 bases from V and 5 bases from J, the junction contained 9 bases not matched to a gene. Germline V gene sequence: CDR1 SGHTA, CDR2 FQGTGA. The CDR3 consists of 15 residues. The sequence came from an adult with an advanced solid tumor such as melanoma, head and neck, liver or kidney cancer. The rearrangement links TRBV7-3 to TRBJ2-3; 9 bases fit TRBD2. The specimen comprised CD4+ or CD8+ T cells sorted from blood, sampled in a trial of the OX40 agonist ivuxolimab. CDR3 amino acids: CASSQSGGQGDTQYF. The CDR3 nucleotides read TGTGCCAGCAGTCAGAGCGGGGGGCAGGGAGATACGCAGTATTTT. Full variable domain (remainder filled in from reference TRBV7-3 and TRBJ2-3): GAGVSQTPSNKVTEKGKYVELRCDPISGHTALYWYRQSLGQGPEFLIYFQGTGAADDSGLPNDRFFAVRPEGSVSTLKIQRTERGDSAVYLCASSQSGGQGDTQYFGPGTRLTVL.